These T cell receptor beta chains were read from a single sample in a study of T cell changes during pregnancy in multiple sclerosis. TCRdb keeps only in-frame clones here, not all; method: immunoSEQ multiplex PCR. Here the sample spans tens of thousands of clones, roughly 91% being singletons. The sequencing used peripheral blood, collected in the third trimester of pregnancy. Every receptor here comes from a female donor in good health, enrolled as a control in a pregnancy study. The CDR3 runs from the conserved cysteine through the conserved F or W. D genes are given only for firm matches. Clone size, where shown, is once, few, many, or a class for clones that have expanded.

V gene	D gene	J gene	clone size	CDR3 protein	CDR3 DNA
TRBV6-5	TRBD1	TRBJ2-7	once	CASSYSDRGLYEQYF	TGTGCCAGCAGTTACTCGGACAGGGGGCTTTACGAGCAGTACTTC
TRBV18	NA	TRBJ2-7	NA	CASSPTQTVFYEQYF	TGTGCCAGCTCACCGACTCAGACGGTTTTCTACGAGCAGTACTTC
TRBV27	NA	TRBJ2-3	NA	CASRESRAHTDTQYF	TGTGCCAGCAGGGAGTCGCGGGCCCACACAGATACGCAGTATTTT
TRBV11-2	TRBD2	TRBJ2-2	NA	CASSLGGVSSGELFF	TGTGCCAGCAGCTTGGGGGGGGTTTCTTCCGGGGAGCTGTTTTTT
TRBV23-1	NA	TRBJ2-7	NA	CASSPDIPREQYF	TGCGCCAGCAGTCCGGACATCCCGAGGGAGCAGTACTTC
TRBV6-5	NA	TRBJ1-1	NA	CASSYSKRDTEAFF	TGTGCCAGCAGTTACAGTAAGAGGGACACTGAAGCTTTCTTT
TRBV7-2	TRBD1	TRBJ1-2	NA	CASLRGRGTDGYTF	TGTGCCAGCCTCAGAGGCAGGGGGACGGATGGCTACACCTTC
TRBV29-1	NA	TRBJ1-1	NA	CSVSQGRETEAFF	TGCAGCGTTTCTCAGGGGAGGGAAACTGAAGCTTTCTTT
TRBV19	TRBD1	TRBJ1-1	NA	CASSTGAQGGTEAFF	TGTGCCAGTAGTACAGGAGCCCAGGGGGGCACTGAAGCTTTCTTT
TRBV7-2	NA	TRBJ1-1	NA	CASSSYWGETEAFF	TGTGCCAGCAGTTCTTATTGGGGGGAAACTGAAGCTTTCTTT
TRBV27	TRBD1	TRBJ1-4	NA	CAILIFGQGGATNEKLFF	TGTGCCATCCTTATTTTCGGACAGGGGGGGGCAACTAATGAAAAACTGTTTTTT
TRBV10-3	NA	TRBJ2-7	NA	CAIRDGSNEQYF	TGTGCCATCAGGGACGGGAGTAACGAGCAGTACTTC
TRBV5-6	TRBD1	TRBJ2-5	NA	CASSFLRDRGLETQYF	TGTGCCAGCAGCTTCCTCCGGGACAGGGGATTGGAGACCCAGTACTTC
TRBV5-4	TRBD1	TRBJ2-1	NA	CASLRDRTNEQFF	TGTGCCAGCCTTCGGGACAGAACCAATGAGCAGTTCTTC
TRBV5-6	NA	TRBJ1-2	NA	CASSSLWGYTF	TGTGCCAGCAGCTCGCTATGGGGCTACACCTTC
TRBV18	NA	TRBJ1-2	NA	CASSPRRGSRDYGYTF	TGTGCCAGCTCACCCCGCCGAGGGAGCCGCGACTATGGCTACACCTTC
TRBV6-5	TRBD1	TRBJ2-7	NA	CASSYSRQGSNEQYF	TGTGCCAGCAGTTACTCCCGACAGGGGTCCAACGAGCAGTACTTC
TRBV4-2	NA	TRBJ1-2	NA	CASSPQEVPRPARRGAANYGYTF	TGTGCCAGCAGCCCCCAGGAGGTCCCTAGACCCGCCAGACGGGGGGCAGCTAACTATGGCTACACCTTC